This T cell receptor beta chain was observed in a study of blood T cell repertoires in COVID-19. Germline V gene data show CDR1 as MNHEY and CDR2 as SVGAGI. V was clipped by 7 bases and J by 7 bases; unmatched bases: 9. The CDR3 length is 14 residues. Data came from immunoSEQ multiplex PCR; TCRdb stores just in-frame clones and leaves some out. Of approximately 49,000 clones listed, roughly 86% are singletons. Source material: peripheral blood. This TCR was sampled from a man aged 45-60 years with active COVID-19. The J gene is TRBJ2-2, the V gene TRBV6-5; 7 positions agree with TRBD1. CDR3 loop: CASTKQGWSGELFF. CDR3 sequence (DNA): TGTGCCAGCACCAAACAGGGGTGGAGCGGGGAGCTGTTTTTT.